Listed here are 8 T cell receptor beta chains from one sample, sequenced in a study of circulating CD8 cells and anti-PD-1 response in melanoma. Live CD3+CD8+TCRalphabeta+ cells were sorted into four subsets by PD-1 and/or TIGIT. The QIAseq Immune Repertoire TCR panel built the libraries from approximately 15 ng of total RNA. One entry per CDR3 protein, called by TCRdb with MiXCR from the reads. The repertoire holds about 340 distinct CDR3 sequences, with approximately 5.4% as singletons. The sequencing here drew on CD8+ T cells from PBMCs, taken at baseline or after one month of anti-PD-1 therapy (not recorded which). Receptor source: a human donor with melanoma.

This clonotype is large in the sample. This chain links TRBV11-2 with TRBJ2-1; 9 nucleotides align to TRBD1. CDR3 length: 13 residues. Unmatched junction bases numbered 1, after V lost 6 bases and J lost 4 bases. The V gene's germline CDR1 is SGHAT and CDR2 FQNNGV. In DNA, the CDR3 is TGTGCCAGCAGGACAGGGGGATACAATGAGCAGTTCTTC. It codes for CASRTGGYNEQFF.

In its sample, this clonotype is medium-sized. The chain uses TRBV19 and TRBJ2-7; a possible D gene is TRBD1 (5 bases). Germline V CDR1 and CDR2: LNHDA, SQIVND (reference sequence). The CDR3 loop spans 15 amino acids. Trimming took 5 bases from V and 0 from J, leaving 14 bases between them. Written as DNA, the CDR3 is TGTGCCAGTAGTTTTGCAGGGAAAGGCTCCTACGAGCAGTACTTC. It codes for CASSFAGKGSYEQYF.

This clonotype qualifies as large. The chain combines TRBV20-1 with TRBJ1-1; D is possibly TRBD1 (5 bases). This CDR3 is 13 amino acids long. The V end lost 6 bases, the J end lost 11 bases, and 22 bases lay between the germline ends. From germline, CDR1 is DFQATT and CDR2 SNEGSKA (reference sequence). The CDR3 sequence is CSAPIGRVAEAFF. As DNA, the CDR3 is TGCAGTGCCCCGATCGGCAGGGTAGCCGAGGCTTTCTTT.

This rearrangement joins TRBV19 to TRBJ2-2; 11 bases fit TRBD1. Looked up from germline, CDR1 is LNHDA and CDR2 is SQIVND (reference sequence). With 4 bases clipped from V and 4 bases from J, the junction kept 2 bases outside the gene matches. This CDR3 has 15 amino acids. CDR3 coding DNA: TGTGCCAGTAGTAAAGGGACAGGGGGCACCGGGGAGCTGTTTTTT. Translated: CASSKGTGGTGELFF.

This clonotype ranks as large. This chain connects TRBV19 to TRBJ2-1; 10 bases match TRBD1. After removal of 7 bases from V and 1 base from J, the junction contained 4 bases not matched to a gene. Germline CDR1 and CDR2: LNHDA and SQIVND (reference sequence). There are 15 residues in the CDR3. The CDR3 DNA sequence: TGTGCCAGTACGTGGACAGGGGGGTCCTACAATGAGCAGTTCTTC. This codes for CASTWTGGSYNEQFF.

Points on this clonotype: One junction end does not reproduce the germline sequence, and a read error may be involved. This chain uses TRBV5-6 with TRBJ2-7; 7 positions agree with TRBD1. The CDR3 has 15 amino acids. Germline CDR1 reads SGHDT; CDR2 reads YYEEEE. The CDR3 DNA sequence: TGTGCCAGCGGCTTGGGGCCAGGGGGAGTCAACGAGCAGCACTTC. It is translated as CASGLGPGGVNEQHF.

This chain links TRBV19 with TRBJ2-3; no definite D call. CDR1 is LNHDA, CDR2 SQIVND, per germline (reference sequence). V lost 6 bases to trimming and J lost 0 bases, with 7 bases between them. This CDR3 has 13 residues. Here the CDR3 reads CASSRASTDTQYF. CDR3 nucleotide sequence: TGTGCCAGTAGCAGAGCAAGCACAGATACGCAGTATTTT.

This clonotype is labeled as large. The chain combines TRBV4-3 with TRBJ2-5, with unresolved D. CDR3 length equals 15 residues. In germline, CDR1 is LGHNA, CDR2 YSLEER. V was shortened by 3 bases and J by 1 base, with 12 bases between the two germline ends. The DNA for the CDR3 is TGCGCCAGCAGCCAGGGGTGGCGGACCCAAGAGACCCAGTACTTC. It codes for CASSQGWRTQETQYF.